The 6 T cell receptor beta chains below were found in one sample sequenced in a study of blood T cell repertoires in COVID-19. Clones were sequenced by immunoSEQ multiplex PCR, and TCRdb holds only the in-frame ones, with some missing. The sample includes about 310,000 clones, roughly 86% of them seen just once. Sequenced material: PBMCs or T cells enriched from blood (not recorded which). The receptors were gathered from a woman aged 18 to 35 who had recovered from COVID-19.

In its sample, this clone was seen once. This chain uses TRBV7-5 with TRBJ1-1; whether TRBD1, the table's D call, matches the DNA was not checked. TRBV7-5 is deemed a pseudogene. The CDR3 is 15 amino acids. DNA for the CDR3: TGTGTCAGAAGCTTAGCGGGGACAGGGGGTTCCGGAGCTTTCTTT. Protein sequence: CVRSLAGTGGSGAFF.

The V and J genes are TRBV3-1 (or the pseudogene TRBV3-2) and TRBJ1-1; D call uncertain. V dropped 1 base and J dropped 2 bases, with 5 bases sitting between them. This CDR3 region has 13 residues. Germline V lookup: CDR1 LGHDT, CDR2 YNNKEL (reference sequence). This chain's CDR3 is CASSQGGNTEAFF. The CDR3 nucleotides are TGTGCCAGCAGCCAAGGCGGTAACACTGAAGCTTTCTTT.

This clone came up a few times. The chain couples TRBV7-2 to TRBJ2-6; TRBD1 agrees at 9 bases. CDR1 SGHTA and CDR2 FQGNSA come from the germline V gene. This CDR3 region has 18 residues. V trimming: 3 bases; J trimming: 2 bases; junction bases outside the gene matches: 8. CDR3 in amino acids: CASSFRTGALAGANVLTF. The DNA of the CDR3 is TGTGCCAGCAGCTTCCGGACAGGGGCCCTCGCTGGGGCCAACGTCCTGACTTTC.

The chain carries TRBV7-2 and TRBJ2-2, with D possibly being TRBD1 (5 bases). From germline, CDR1 is SGHTA and CDR2 FQGNSA. V lost 0 bases, J lost 7 bases, and 9 bases lay in between. The length of the CDR3 is 14 residues. The CDR3 nucleotides read TGTGCCAGCAGCTTAGCGATAGGGGTCGGGGAGCTGTTTTTT. It translates to CASSLAIGVGELFF. The full variable domain, with the rest looked up from reference TRBV7-2 and TRBJ2-2, is GAGVSQSPSNKVTEKGKDVELRCDPISGHTALYWYRQSLGQGLEFLIYFQGNSAPDKSGLPSDRFSAERTGGSVSTLTIQRTQQEDSAVYLCASSLAIGVGELFFGEGSRLTVL.

The chain employs TRBV5-6 and TRBJ2-1, with TRBD2 as a possible D gene (6 bases). V lost 0 bases to trimming and J lost 2 bases, with 6 bases between them. The CDR3 extends over 14 amino acids. Germline values: CDR1 SGHDT, CDR2 YYEEEE. Here the CDR3 DNA reads TGTGCCAGCAGCTTGGGACTAGCCTACAATGAGCAGTTCTTC. It yields the protein CASSLGLAYNEQFF.

This chain joins TRBV5-6 and TRBJ2-7; 8 positions agree with TRBD1. The CDR3 contains 17 residues. Germline-derived CDR1 and CDR2 are SGHDT and YYEEEE. V dropped 4 bases and J dropped 6; count of bases not matched to a gene: 18. CDR3 sequence: CASSLLALRQGAGEQYF. DNA for the CDR3: TGTGCCAGCAGCCTCTTGGCACTGCGGCAGGGGGCAGGCGAGCAGTACTTC.